One TCR beta chain is described in this entry. Method: immunoSEQ multiplex PCR; TCRdb's copy keeps in-frame clones and lacks some. The repertoire holds over 150,000 clones, with 84% as singletons. The entry originates in a study of blood T cell repertoires in COVID-19. The CDR3 sequence is 16 residues long. Per germline, CDR1 SGHRS and CDR2 YFSETQ. The V and J ends lost 0 bases and 0 bases respectively, with 13 bases between them. The gene calls are TRBV5-1 and TRBJ2-7; weak D call: TRBD2 (6 bases). The TCR was taken from a woman older than 75 with COVID-19, enrolled during active disease. Material: peripheral blood. The CDR3 spells CASSLGGGGHSYEQYF. The CDR3 bases are TGCGCCAGCAGCTTGGGTGGGGGAGGCCACTCCTACGAGCAGTACTTC.